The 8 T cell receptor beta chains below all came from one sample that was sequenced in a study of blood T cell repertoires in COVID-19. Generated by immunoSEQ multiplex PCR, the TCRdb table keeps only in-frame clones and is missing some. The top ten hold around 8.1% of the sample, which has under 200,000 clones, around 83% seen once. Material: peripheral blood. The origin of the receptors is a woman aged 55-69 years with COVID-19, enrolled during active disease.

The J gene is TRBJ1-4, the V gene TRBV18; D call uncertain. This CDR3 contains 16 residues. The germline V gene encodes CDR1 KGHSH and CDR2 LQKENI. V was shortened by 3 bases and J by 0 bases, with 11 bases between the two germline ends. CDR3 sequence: CASSPRRPTTNEKLFF. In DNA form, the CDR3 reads TGTGCCAGCTCACCCAGGCGACCGACAACTAATGAAAAACTGTTTTTT. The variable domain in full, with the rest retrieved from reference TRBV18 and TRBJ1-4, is NAGVMQNPRHLVRRRGQEARLRCSPMKGHSHVYWYRQLPEEGLKFMVYLQKENIIDESGMPKERFSAEFPKEGPSILRIQQVVRGDSAAYFCASSPRRPTTNEKLFFGSGTQLSVL.

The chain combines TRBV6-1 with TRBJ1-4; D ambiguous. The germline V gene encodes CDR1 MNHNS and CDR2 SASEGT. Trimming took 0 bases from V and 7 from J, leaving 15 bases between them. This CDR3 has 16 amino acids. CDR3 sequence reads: CASSEARGRLIEKLFF. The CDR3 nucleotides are TGTGCCAGCAGTGAAGCCCGGGGTAGGCTTATTGAAAAACTGTTTTTT.

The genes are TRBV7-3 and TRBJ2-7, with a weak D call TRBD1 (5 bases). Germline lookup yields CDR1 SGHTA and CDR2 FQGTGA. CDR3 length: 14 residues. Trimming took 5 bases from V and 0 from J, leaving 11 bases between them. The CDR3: CASSPQGNSYEQYF. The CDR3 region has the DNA TGTGCCAGCAGCCCGCAGGGCAACTCCTACGAGCAGTACTTC.

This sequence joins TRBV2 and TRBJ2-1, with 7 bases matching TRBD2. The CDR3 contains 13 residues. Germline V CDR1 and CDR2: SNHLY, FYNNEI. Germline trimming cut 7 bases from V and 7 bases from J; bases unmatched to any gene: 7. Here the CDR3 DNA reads TGTGCCAGCACGGCGGGCGGGGGAAATGAGCAGTTCTTC. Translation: CASTAGGGNEQFF.

The CDR3 bases are TGTGCCACCAGTGGTTCAGGGGCGGGCGAAAAACTGTTTTTT. This codes for CATSGSGAGEKLFF. The V call is TRBV24-1, the J call TRBJ1-4; TRBD1 might be the D (6 bases). V lost 5 bases and J 8 bases, leaving 14 bases between the germline ends. The CDR3 contains 14 residues. Germline lookup yields CDR1 KGHDR and CDR2 SFDVKD.

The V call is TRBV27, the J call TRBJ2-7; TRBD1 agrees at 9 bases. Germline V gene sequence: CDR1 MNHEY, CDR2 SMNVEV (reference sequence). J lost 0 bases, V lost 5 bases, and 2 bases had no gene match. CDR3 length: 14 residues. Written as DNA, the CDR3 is TGTGCCAGCAGTGGGACAGGGCACTCCTACGAGCAGTACTTC. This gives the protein CASSGTGHSYEQYF.

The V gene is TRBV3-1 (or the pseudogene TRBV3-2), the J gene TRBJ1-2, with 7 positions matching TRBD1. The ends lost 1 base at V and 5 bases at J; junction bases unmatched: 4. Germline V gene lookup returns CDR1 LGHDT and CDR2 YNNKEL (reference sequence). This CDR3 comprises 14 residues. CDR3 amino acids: CASSQGQGRYGYTF. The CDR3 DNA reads TGTGCCAGCAGCCAAGGACAGGGAAGGTATGGCTACACCTTC.

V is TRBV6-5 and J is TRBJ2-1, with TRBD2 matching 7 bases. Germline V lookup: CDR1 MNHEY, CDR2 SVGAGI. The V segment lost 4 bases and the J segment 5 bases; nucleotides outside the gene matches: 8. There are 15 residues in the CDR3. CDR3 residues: CASSWGGSLNNEQFF. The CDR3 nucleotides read TGTGCCAGCAGTTGGGGGGGTTCTTTGAACAATGAGCAGTTCTTC.